Detailed here is one TCR beta chain. Its target is unknown. Generated by immunoSEQ multiplex PCR, the TCRdb table keeps only in-frame clones and is missing some. This table has roughly 170,000 clones, 94% appearing once. This sample was included in a study of T cell responses to AZD1222 COVID-19 vaccine. Study observations and caveats: In a largely white British group with more females than males, clonal diversity was possibly underestimated.

The germline CDR1 and CDR2 sequences are SGHTA and FQGTGA. V lost 2 bases to trimming and J lost 7 bases, with 12 bases between them. This CDR3 is 14 amino acids long. The TCR sequence derives from an adult who received the AZD1222 COVID-19 vaccine. The sequencing used peripheral blood, collected 28 days after the second AZD1222 dose. The rearrangement uses TRBV7-3 and TRBJ2-1, with no clear D. The CDR3 reads CASSLSSRVNEQFF. The CDR3 DNA reads as TGTGCCAGCAGCTTATCGTCTCGGGTGAATGAGCAGTTCTTC.